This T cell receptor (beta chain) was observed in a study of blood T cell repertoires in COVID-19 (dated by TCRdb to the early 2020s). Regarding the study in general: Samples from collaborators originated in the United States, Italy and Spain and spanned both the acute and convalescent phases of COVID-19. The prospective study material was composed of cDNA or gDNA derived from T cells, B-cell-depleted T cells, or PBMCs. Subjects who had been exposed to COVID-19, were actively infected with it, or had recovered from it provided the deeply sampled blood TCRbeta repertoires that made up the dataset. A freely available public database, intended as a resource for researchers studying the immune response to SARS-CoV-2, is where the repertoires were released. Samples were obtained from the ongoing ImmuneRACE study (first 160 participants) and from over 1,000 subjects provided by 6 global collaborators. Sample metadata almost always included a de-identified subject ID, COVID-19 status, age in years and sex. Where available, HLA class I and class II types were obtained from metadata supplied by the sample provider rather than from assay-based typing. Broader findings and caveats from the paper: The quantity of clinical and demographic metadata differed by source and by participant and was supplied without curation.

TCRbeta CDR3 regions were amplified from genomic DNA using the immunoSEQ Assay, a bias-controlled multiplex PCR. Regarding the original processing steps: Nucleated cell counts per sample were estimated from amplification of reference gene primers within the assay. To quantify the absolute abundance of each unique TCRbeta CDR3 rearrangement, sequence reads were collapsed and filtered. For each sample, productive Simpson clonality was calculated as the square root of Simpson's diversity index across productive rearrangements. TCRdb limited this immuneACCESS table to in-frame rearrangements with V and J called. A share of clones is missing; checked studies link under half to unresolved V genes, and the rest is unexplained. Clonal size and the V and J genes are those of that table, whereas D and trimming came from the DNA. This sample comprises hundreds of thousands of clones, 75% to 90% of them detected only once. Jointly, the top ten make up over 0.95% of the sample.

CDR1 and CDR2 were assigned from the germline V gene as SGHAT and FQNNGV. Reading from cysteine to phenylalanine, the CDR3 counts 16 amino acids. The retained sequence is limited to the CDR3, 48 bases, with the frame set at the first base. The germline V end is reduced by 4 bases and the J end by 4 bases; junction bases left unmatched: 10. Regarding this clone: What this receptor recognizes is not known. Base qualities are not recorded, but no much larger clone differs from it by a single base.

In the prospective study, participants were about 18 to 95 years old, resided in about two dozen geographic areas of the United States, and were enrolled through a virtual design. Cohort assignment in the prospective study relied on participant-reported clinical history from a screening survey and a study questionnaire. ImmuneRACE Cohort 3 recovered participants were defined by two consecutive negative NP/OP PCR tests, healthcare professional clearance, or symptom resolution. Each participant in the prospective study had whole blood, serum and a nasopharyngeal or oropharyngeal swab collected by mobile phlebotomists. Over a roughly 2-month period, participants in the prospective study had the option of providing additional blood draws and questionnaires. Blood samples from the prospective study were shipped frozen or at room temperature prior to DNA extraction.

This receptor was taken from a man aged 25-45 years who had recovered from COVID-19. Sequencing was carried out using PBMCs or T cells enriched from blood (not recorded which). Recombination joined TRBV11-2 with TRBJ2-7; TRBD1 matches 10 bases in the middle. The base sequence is TGTGCCAGCAGCTCCCGAGGAACGGGACAGGGGTACGAGCAGTACTTC. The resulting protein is CASSSRGTGQGYEQYF.